One TCR beta chain is described in this entry. Its target is not known. The sample comes from a study of T cell responses to AZD1222 COVID-19 vaccine. Notes on the study in general: Most donors were white British, females outnumbered males, and clonal diversity was possibly underestimated. Regions 160-218 and 743-854 dominated among vaccine-associated CD4 TCRs spanning spike. Baseline testing showed seropositivity in only a handful of AZD1222 recipients.

Sequencing was performed with immunoSEQ multiplex PCR; in TCRdb, only in-frame clones are kept and a portion is missing. The table shows approximately 180,000 clones, with 92% occurring only once. This CDR3 is 14 amino acids long. From germline, CDR1 is SGHKS and CDR2 YYEKEE (reference sequence). V dropped 1 base and J dropped 6 bases, with 13 bases sitting between them. This sequence joins TRBV5-5 and TRBJ1-1; weak D call: TRBD1 (6 bases). The receptor comes from an adult in good health. The sample here was peripheral blood, taken on day 0 of AZD1222 vaccination. CDR3 protein: CASSLPRGFSEAFF. The CDR3 DNA is TGTGCCAGCAGCTTGCCCAGGGGTTTTTCTGAAGCTTTCTTT.